These 15 T cell receptor beta chains came from one sample sequenced in a study of blood T cell repertoires in COVID-19 (dated by TCRdb to 2018 to 2020). To prepare the library, the immunoSEQ multiplex PCR assay was applied. Not all clones reach the TCRdb copy of this immuneACCESS table, which keeps in-frame sequences only. Checked studies attribute under half of the gap to unresolved V genes and leave the rest unexplained. The sample profile shows about 51,000 clones; approximately 91% of them were found once. Approximately 2.9% of the sample is held by the ten biggest clonotypes. Sequencing used peripheral blood. All receptors come from a man aged 45-60 years with active COVID-19.

V and J are TRBV6-5 and TRBJ1-1, with TRBD1 identical over 7 bases. The junction had 14 bases not matched to a gene; V was cut back by 6 bases and J by 13 bases. The CDR3 runs to 13 residues. CDR1 and CDR2 (germline): MNHEY, SVGAGI. CDR3 sequence: CASRPPQGGWGFF. CDR3 sequence (DNA): TGTGCCAGCAGACCCCCTCAAGGGGGCTGGGGTTTCTTT.

This clone showed up just once. The chain couples TRBV12-3 or TRBV12-4 to TRBJ2-3; D unclear. V shed 6 bases and J shed 4 bases, with 11 bases lying between them. The CDR3 has 13 residues. As DNA, the CDR3 is TGTGCCAGCAGCTCAGTTCGGGCAGATACGCAGTATTTT. Residues: CASSSVRADTQYF.

The chain has TRBV6-1 and TRBJ2-1; TRBD2 agrees at 10 bases. This CDR3 spans 17 amino acids. Trimming at V came to 2 bases and at J to 4 bases, leaving 8 bases not matched to a gene. The V gene's germline CDR1 is MNHNS and CDR2 SASEGT. The CDR3 region has the DNA TGTGCCAGCAGTGAAAGGCTAGCGGGAGCAACATACAATGAGCAGTTCTTC. This encodes CASSERLAGATYNEQFF.

The chain is built from TRBV2 and TRBJ2-1; TRBD2 aligns across 8 bases. V was clipped by 3 bases and J by 8 bases; unmatched bases: 9. CDR1 is SNHLY, CDR2 FYNNEI, per germline. This CDR3 is 15 amino acids long. CDR3 DNA: TGTGCCAGCAGTGAGACGGGGGGGCCTAGGGATGAGCAGTTCTTC. Translation: CASSETGGPRDEQFF.

This sequence joins TRBV9 and TRBJ1-3, with D perhaps matching TRBD1 (6 bases). Germline V lookup: CDR1 SGDLS, CDR2 YYNGEE. V was trimmed by 2 bases and J by 3 bases, leaving 12 bases between them. There are 15 residues in the CDR3. CDR3: CASSVHTGFGNTIYF. In nucleotides, the CDR3 is TGTGCCAGCAGCGTCCATACAGGGTTTGGAAACACCATATATTTT.

The CDR3 loop is CSVEGQSSLYGYTF. CDR3 nucleotides: TGCAGCGTTGAAGGACAGTCCTCTCTTTATGGCTACACCTTC. The chain uses TRBV29-1 and TRBJ1-2, with D possibly TRBD1 on 5 matching bases. V lost 1 base and J lost 5, with 14 bases in between. There are 14 residues in the CDR3. Germline CDR1 is SQVTM and CDR2 is ANQGSEA.

The chain recombines TRBV4-3 with TRBJ1-2, with 7 bases identical to TRBD1. Germline CDR1 and CDR2: LGHNA and YSLEER. Trimming took 0 bases from V and 5 from J; bases not matched to a gene: 9. The CDR3 has 16 amino acids. CDR3 nucleotides: TGCGCCAGCAGCCAAGACCTAGGCAGGGGGAGATATGGCTACACCTTC. Translating it yields CASSQDLGRGRYGYTF.

The chain uses TRBV4-2 and TRBJ2-2; TRBD1 agrees at 9 bases. The CDR3 contains 15 residues. CDR1 and CDR2 from the germline V gene are LGHNA and YNFKEQ. V trimming: 7 bases; J trimming: 5 bases; junction bases outside the gene matches: 8. The CDR3 region is CASKRTGGWTGELFF. The CDR3, as DNA: TGTGCCAGCAAGCGAACAGGGGGCTGGACCGGGGAGCTGTTTTTT.

The chain employs TRBV10-3 and TRBJ2-3, with D perhaps matching TRBD2 (5 bases). Germline values: CDR1 ENHRY, CDR2 SYGVKD. Trimming removed 3 bases at V and 0 bases at J, with 13 bases between. This CDR3 is built from 16 residues. The CDR3 sequence: CAISDGMTPSTDTQYF. The CDR3 DNA is TGTGCCATCAGTGACGGGATGACACCTAGCACAGATACGCAGTATTTT.

J is TRBJ2-7 and V is TRBV5-1; 11 bases agree with TRBD1. With 2 bases clipped from V and 7 bases from J, the junction kept 11 bases outside the gene matches. Germline V gene lookup returns CDR1 SGHRS and CDR2 YFSETQ. This CDR3 is built from 16 residues. The CDR3 region is CASSLRRGQGAQEQYF. The DNA of the CDR3 is TGCGCCAGCAGCTTACGTCGAGGACAGGGGGCACAAGAGCAGTACTTC.

The V and J genes are TRBV9 and TRBJ2-5, with D tentatively TRBD2 (5 bases). V lost 3 bases and J 4 bases, leaving 16 bases between the germline ends. The CDR3 covers 15 residues. Germline V lookup: CDR1 SGDLS, CDR2 YYNGEE. This CDR3 reads CASSGLGSLAETQYF. The CDR3 DNA sequence: TGTGCCAGCAGCGGGCTGGGCAGCCTAGCAGAGACCCAGTACTTC. Looking up the rest from reference TRBV9 and TRBJ2-5 gives the full variable domain: DSGVTQTPKHLITATGQRVTLRCSPRSGDLSVYWYQQSLDQGLQFLIQYYNGEERAKGNILERFSAQQFPDLHSELNLSSLELGDSALYFCASSGLGSLAETQYFGPGTRLLVL.

The chain is built from TRBV19 and TRBJ2-2, with a possible D match to TRBD1 (5 bases). V shed 9 bases and J shed 5 bases, with 10 bases lying between them. Per germline, CDR1 LNHDA and CDR2 SQIVND (reference sequence). The CDR3 is 12 residues long. This CDR3 is CASADRTGELFF. The CDR3 coding sequence is TGTGCCAGCGCAGACAGAACCGGGGAGCTGTTTTTT.

The V and J genes are TRBV19 and TRBJ1-5; D is undetermined. This CDR3 contains 14 residues. The V gene's germline CDR1 is LNHDA and CDR2 SQIVND (reference sequence). Trimming removed 3 bases at V and 0 bases at J, with 6 bases between. CDR3: CASSMQVSNQPQHF. CDR3 DNA sequence: TGTGCCAGTAGTATGCAGGTTAGCAATCAGCCCCAGCATTTT.

The V call is TRBV7-8, the J call TRBJ1-1, with 7 bases that match TRBD1. The V segment lost 5 bases and the J segment 11 bases; nucleotides outside the gene matches: 8. This CDR3 is 12 amino acids long. The germline CDR1 and CDR2 sequences are SGHVS and FQNEAQ. CDR3 loop: CASSRDSPVAFF. Here the CDR3 DNA reads TGTGCCAGCAGCCGGGACAGCCCTGTGGCTTTCTTT. The full variable domain, its missing parts supplied by reference TRBV7-8 and TRBJ1-1, is GAGVSQSPRYKVAKRGQDVALRCDPISGHVSLFWYQQALGQGPEFLTYFQNEAQLDKSGLPSDRFFAERPEGSVSTLKIQRTQQEDSAVYLCASSRDSPVAFFGQGTRLTVV.

V is TRBV5-1 and J is TRBJ1-1, with TRBD1 matching 7 bases. V trimming: 4 bases; J trimming: 6 bases; junction bases outside the gene matches: 3. Looked up from germline, CDR1 is SGHRS and CDR2 is YFSETQ. The CDR3 totals 12 residues. CDR3 amino acids: CASSPDRPEAFF. The CDR3 DNA reads as TGCGCCAGCAGCCCGGACAGGCCTGAAGCTTTCTTT.